A single sample gave rise to the 17 T cell receptor beta chains below, sequenced in a study of T cell responses to AZD1222 COVID-19 vaccine. The repertoire was sequenced with immunoSEQ multiplex PCR; TCRdb's copy has only in-frame clones and lacks some. The sample holds about 120,000 clones, over 70% seen once. This specimen consisted of peripheral blood, obtained on day 0 of AZD1222 vaccination. These receptors all come from an adult in good health.

The V gene is TRBV19, the J gene TRBJ1-1; D not resolved. The CDR3 extends over 16 amino acids. From germline, CDR1 is LNHDA and CDR2 SQIVND (reference sequence). Trimming pared 1 base from V and 7 bases from J, leaving 19 bases between. The CDR3 here is CASSIAWDIGGGEAFF. In DNA form, the CDR3 reads TGTGCCAGTAGTATAGCATGGGATATCGGAGGTGGTGAAGCTTTCTTT.

The chain employs TRBV30 and TRBJ2-5; no firm D call. Germline V lookup: CDR1 GTSNPN, CDR2 SVGIG (reference sequence). V was clipped by 2 bases and J by 1 base, with 8 bases between them. The CDR3 runs to 13 residues. CDR3 in DNA: TGTGCCTGGAGTCGCCCAGCCCAAGAGACCCAGTACTTC. Translated, it gives CAWSRPAQETQYF. Drawing the rest from reference TRBV30 and TRBJ2-5, the complete variable domain is SQTIHQWPATLVQPVGSPLSLECTVEGTSNPNLYWYRQAAGRGLQLLFYSVGIGQISSEVPQNLSASRPQDRQFILSSKKLLLSDSGFYLCAWSRPAQETQYFGPGTRLLVL.

The chain employs TRBV7-9 and TRBJ2-2; a possible D gene is TRBD2 (5 bases). Germline CDR1 is SEHNR and CDR2 is FQNEAQ (reference sequence). CDR3 length equals 15 residues. V was cut by 1 base and J by 5 bases, with 11 bases left in between. The CDR3 nucleotides are TGTGCCAGCAGCTTAGTCGGGAAAATAACCGGGGAGCTGTTTTTT. It codes for CASSLVGKITGELFF.

This clone rates as medium-sized. The rearrangement uses TRBV5-4 and TRBJ1-2, with D hard to call. The CDR3 length is 14 residues. Germline V gene lookup returns CDR1 SGHNT and CDR2 YYREEE (reference sequence). Trimming pared 0 bases from V and 0 bases from J, leaving 6 bases between. The CDR3 region is CASSLAGPNYGYTF. The CDR3 nucleotides read TGTGCCAGCAGCTTGGCGGGCCCTAACTATGGCTACACCTTC.

The chain couples TRBV10-3 to TRBJ2-4; weak D call: TRBD2 (6 bases). Germline-derived CDR1 and CDR2 are ENHRY and SYGVKD. Between the trimmed V and J ends, which lost 11 bases and 8 bases, there was a span of 19 bases. The CDR3 contains 13 residues. The CDR3 here is CAAENPGVDIQYF. The CDR3, as DNA: TGTGCCGCCGAAAACCCGGGGGTGGACATTCAGTACTTC.

The CDR3, as DNA: TGTGCCAGCAGTTTAGGCCCCAGGGAGGGGTGGAAAGGCTACACCTTC. Its protein is CASSLGPREGWKGYTF. The gene calls are TRBV28 and TRBJ1-2, with D possibly being TRBD1 (5 bases). Between the trimmed V and J ends, which lost 2 bases and 8 bases, there was a span of 21 bases. Germline-derived CDR1 and CDR2 are MDHEN and SYDVKM. The CDR3 sequence is 16 residues long.

V gene TRBV5-6 combines with J gene TRBJ1-2; TRBD1 is a possible D gene (5 bases). Germline V gene data show CDR1 as SGHDT and CDR2 as YYEEEE. This CDR3 region has 13 residues. V was pared by 4 bases and J by 4 bases, with 11 bases between. The CDR3 loop reads CASSPRQTYGYTF. CDR3 coding DNA: TGTGCCAGCAGCCCTAGACAGACCTATGGCTACACCTTC.

In this sample, this clone turned up a few times. The V and J genes are TRBV3-1 (or the pseudogene TRBV3-2) and TRBJ1-6; perhaps TRBD1 as D (5 bases). Looked up from germline, CDR1 is LGHDT and CDR2 is YNNKEL (reference sequence). This CDR3 region has 14 residues. Trimming took off 3 bases at V and 10 bases at J, with 13 bases between the two ends. For the CDR3, the DNA is TGTGCCAGCAGCCAGGTAGTTGGGGACTCACCCCTCCACTTT. It translates to CASSQVVGDSPLHF.

This clone was counted once. The chain has TRBV5-6 and TRBJ1-3; D uncertain. Germline CDR1 is SGHDT and CDR2 is YYEEEE. Deletions cut 4 bases from V and 0 bases from J, with 8 bases between. This CDR3 has 14 residues. The DNA of the CDR3 is TGTGCCAGCAGCGTTCCAGGCTCTGGAAACACCATATATTTT. Its translation is CASSVPGSGNTIYF. The variable domain in full, completed from reference TRBV5-6 and TRBJ1-3, reads DAGVTQSPTHLIKTRGQQVTLRCSPKSGHDTVSWYQQALGQGPQFIFQYYEEEERQRGNFPDRFSGHQFPNYSSELNVNALLLGDSALYLCASSVPGSGNTIYFGEGSWLTVV.

The rearrangement uses TRBV11-2 and TRBJ1-2, with D perhaps matching TRBD1 (6 bases). Germline CDR1 reads SGHAT; CDR2 reads FQNNGV. There are 15 residues in the CDR3. The V end was cut by 2 bases, the J end by 8 bases, with 18 bases between. The CDR3 coding sequence is TGTGCCAGCAGCTTACTATACAGGGAGAGATGGGGCTACACCTTC. It is translated as CASSLLYRERWGYTF.

This chain joins TRBV7-6 and TRBJ2-5, with 15 bases fitting TRBD2. The V and J ends lost 4 bases and 7 bases, in that order; junction bases with no gene match: 7. Germline CDR1 SGHVS, CDR2 FNYEAQ. This CDR3 contains 16 residues. CDR3 region: CASSSGTSGGFRTQYF. The DNA for the CDR3 is TGTGCCAGCAGCTCCGGGACTAGCGGGGGGTTCCGGACCCAGTACTTC.

The chain links TRBV5-1 to TRBJ2-5, with a weak D call TRBD1 (6 bases). Trimming stripped 4 bases from V and 0 bases from J, with 16 bases between. Germline assignment: CDR1 SGHRS and CDR2 YFSETQ. The CDR3 extends over 16 amino acids. CDR3 nucleotides: TGCGCCAGCAGCCTCCGGACAGTGGGGTACCAAGAGACCCAGTACTTC. This codes for CASSLRTVGYQETQYF.

The chain carries TRBV7-9 and TRBJ1-5, with D possibly TRBD1 on 6 matching bases. The CDR3 totals 15 residues. V was trimmed by 1 base and J by 2 bases, leaving 9 bases between them. Germline-derived CDR1 and CDR2 are SEHNR and FQNEAQ (reference sequence). The CDR3 coding sequence is TGTGCCAGCAGCTTAGGTCCAGGGGGCAATCAGCCCCAGCATTTT. Protein: CASSLGPGGNQPQHF.

The rearrangement joins TRBV5-6 to TRBJ1-5, with D uncertain. Germline V gene data show CDR1 as SGHDT and CDR2 as YYEEEE. The CDR3 runs to 12 residues. Trimming took 3 bases from V and 1 from J, leaving 2 bases between them. The CDR3 DNA reads TGTGCCAGCAGCTGGAGCAATCAGCCCCAGCATTTT. The encoded protein is CASSWSNQPQHF.

The V gene is TRBV30, the J gene TRBJ2-3; 8 nucleotides agree with TRBD1. V was pared by 4 bases and J by 2 bases, with 8 bases of the junction left unmatched. The CDR3 extends over 15 amino acids. Germline CDR1 and CDR2: GTSNPN and SVGIG (reference sequence). The CDR3: CAWKARGLDTDTQYF. The DNA for the CDR3 is TGTGCCTGGAAGGCCAGGGGGCTGGACACAGATACGCAGTATTTT.

The genes are TRBV24-1 and TRBJ1-2; no definite D call. The CDR3 extends over 19 amino acids. CDR1 and CDR2 (germline): KGHDR, SFDVKD. Trimming pared 1 base from V and 3 bases from J, leaving 23 bases between. This CDR3 reads CATSDLYWFERLNDYGYTF. The CDR3 DNA reads as TGTGCCACCAGTGATTTATATTGGTTCGAGCGACTTAACGACTATGGCTACACCTTC.

The chain couples TRBV24-1 to TRBJ1-3, with D possibly being TRBD1 (6 bases). Germline CDR1 reads KGHDR; CDR2 reads SFDVKD. V lost 7 bases to trimming and J lost 4 bases, with 10 bases between them. CDR3 length: 13 amino acids. CDR3 bases: TGTGCCACCAGGGACAGTAGAGGAAACACCATATATTTT. Translated: CATRDSRGNTIYF.